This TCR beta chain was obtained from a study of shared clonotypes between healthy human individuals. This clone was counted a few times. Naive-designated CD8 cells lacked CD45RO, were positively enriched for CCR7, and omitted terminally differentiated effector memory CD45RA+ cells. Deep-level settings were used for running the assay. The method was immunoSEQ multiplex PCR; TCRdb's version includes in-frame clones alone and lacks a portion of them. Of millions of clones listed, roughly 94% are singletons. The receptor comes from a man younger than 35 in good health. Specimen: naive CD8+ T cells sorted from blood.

The CDR3 loop reads CASSYLAGGYEQYF. The CDR3 region has the DNA TGTGCCAGCAGCTACCTAGCGGGGGGCTACGAGCAGTACTTC. The V call is TRBV7-2, the J call TRBJ2-7; TRBD2 matches at 11 bases. The CDR3 has 14 amino acids. Germline CDR1 and CDR2: SGHTA and FQGNSA. The V and J ends lost 4 bases and 3 bases, in that order; junction bases with no gene match: 2.